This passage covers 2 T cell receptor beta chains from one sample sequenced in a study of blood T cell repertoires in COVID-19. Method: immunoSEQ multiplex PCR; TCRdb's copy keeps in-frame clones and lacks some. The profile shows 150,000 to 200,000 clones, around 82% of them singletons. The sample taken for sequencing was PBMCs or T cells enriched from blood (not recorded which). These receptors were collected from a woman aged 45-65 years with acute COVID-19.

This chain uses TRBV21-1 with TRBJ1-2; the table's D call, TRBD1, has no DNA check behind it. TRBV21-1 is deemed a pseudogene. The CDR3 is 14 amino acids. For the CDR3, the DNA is TGTGCCAGCAGCAAAGAAGACAGGGGGTATGGCTACACCTTC. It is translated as CASSKEDRGYGYTF.

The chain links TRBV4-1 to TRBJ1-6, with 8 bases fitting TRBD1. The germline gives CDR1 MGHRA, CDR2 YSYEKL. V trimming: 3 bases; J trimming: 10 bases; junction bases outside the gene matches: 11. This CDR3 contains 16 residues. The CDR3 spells CASSQATGESESPLHF. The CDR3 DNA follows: TGCGCCAGCAGCCAGGCGACAGGGGAATCAGAATCACCCCTCCACTTT.